Listed below are T cell receptor beta chains from one sample, sequenced in a study of blood T cell repertoires in COVID-19. Sequencing was performed with immunoSEQ multiplex PCR; in TCRdb, only in-frame clones are kept and a portion is missing. This sample has just over 90,000 clones; over 60% occur once, and the top ten carry over 6%. Sequenced: peripheral blood. The source is a man aged 65 to 85 with acute or convalescent COVID-19. Both conserved end residues are trimmed from each CDR3. Only part of the rows carry a size: once, few, many, or a class if the clone is expanded.

TRBJ2-7 TRBV13 - ASSASSGVYEQY
TRBJ1-1 TRBV7-2 - ASSLDGTGNTEAF
TRBJ1-2 TRBV5-4 few ASSLVGTDYGYT
TRBJ1-3 TRBV3-1/TRBV3-2 - ASSQDREGSGNTIY
TRBJ2-7 TRBV2 - ASRDNTYEQY
TRBJ1-4 TRBV5-1 - ASSLGGGTNEKLF
TRBJ2-7 TRBV5-1 few ASRDGTGGYEQY
TRBJ1-6 TRBV28 - ASSARTGRYNSPLH
TRBJ1-2 TRBV5-5 once ASSLRLAESYGYT
TRBJ1-2 TRBV10-1 - ASSPGTGFNYGYT
TRBJ1-2 TRBV28 - ASRNRGVWDYT